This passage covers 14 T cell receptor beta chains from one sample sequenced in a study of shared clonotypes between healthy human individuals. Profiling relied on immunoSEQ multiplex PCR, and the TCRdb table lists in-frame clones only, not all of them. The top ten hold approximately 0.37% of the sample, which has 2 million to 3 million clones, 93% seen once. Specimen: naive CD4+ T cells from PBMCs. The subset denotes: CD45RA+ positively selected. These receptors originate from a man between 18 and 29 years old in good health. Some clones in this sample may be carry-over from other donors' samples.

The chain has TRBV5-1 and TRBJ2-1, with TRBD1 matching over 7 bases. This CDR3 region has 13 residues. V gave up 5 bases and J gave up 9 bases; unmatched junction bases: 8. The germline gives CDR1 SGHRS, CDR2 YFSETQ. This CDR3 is CASSSPQGSEQFF. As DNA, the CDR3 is TGCGCCAGCAGTTCGCCACAGGGGAGTGAGCAGTTCTTC. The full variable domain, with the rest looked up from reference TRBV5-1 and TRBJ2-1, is KAGVTQTPRYLIKTRGQQVTLSCSPISGHRSVSWYQQTPGQGLQFLFEYFSETQRNKGNFPGRFSGRQFSNSRSEMNVSTLELGDSALYLCASSSPQGSEQFFGPGTRLTVL.

The CDR3 DNA is TGTGCCAGCAGTTTCACGGCGGCCCAAGAGACCCAGTACTTC. Residues: CASSFTAAQETQYF. This chain joins TRBV28 and TRBJ2-5; D is undetermined. Per the germline V gene, CDR1 is MDHEN and CDR2 is SYDVKM. Trimming shortened V by 3 bases and J by 1 base, and 9 bases separated the two germline ends. This CDR3 spans 14 amino acids.

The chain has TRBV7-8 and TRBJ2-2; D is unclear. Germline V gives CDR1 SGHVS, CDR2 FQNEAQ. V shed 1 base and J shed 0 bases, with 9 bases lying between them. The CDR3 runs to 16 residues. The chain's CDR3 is CASSLDYTPNTGELFF. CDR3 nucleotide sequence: TGTGCCAGCAGCTTAGACTACACACCGAACACCGGGGAGCTGTTTTTT.

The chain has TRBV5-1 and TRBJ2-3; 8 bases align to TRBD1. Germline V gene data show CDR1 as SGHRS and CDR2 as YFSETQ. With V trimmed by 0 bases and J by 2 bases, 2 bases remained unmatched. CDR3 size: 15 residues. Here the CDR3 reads CASSLATGVTDTQYF. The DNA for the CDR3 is TGCGCCAGCAGCTTGGCGACAGGGGTCACAGATACGCAGTATTTT.

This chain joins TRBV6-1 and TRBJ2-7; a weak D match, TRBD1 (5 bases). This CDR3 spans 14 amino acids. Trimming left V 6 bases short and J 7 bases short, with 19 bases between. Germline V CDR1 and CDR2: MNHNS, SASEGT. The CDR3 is CASRATQGLGEQYF. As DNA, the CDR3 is TGTGCCAGCAGGGCCACCCAGGGTCTTGGGGAGCAGTACTTC.

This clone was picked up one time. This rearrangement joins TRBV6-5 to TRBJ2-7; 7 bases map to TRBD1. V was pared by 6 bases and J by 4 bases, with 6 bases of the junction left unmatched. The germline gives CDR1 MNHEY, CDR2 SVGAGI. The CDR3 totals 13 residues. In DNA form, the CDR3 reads TGTGCCAGCAGGCTGGGACAGACATACGAGCAGTACTTC. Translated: CASRLGQTYEQYF.

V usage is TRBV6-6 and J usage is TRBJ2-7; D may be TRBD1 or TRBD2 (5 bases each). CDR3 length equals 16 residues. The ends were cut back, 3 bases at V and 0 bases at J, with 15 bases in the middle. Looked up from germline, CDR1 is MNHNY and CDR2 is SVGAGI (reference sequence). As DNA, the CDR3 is TGTGCCAGCAGTTATAACCCGGGACCGCGCTCCTACGAGCAGTACTTC. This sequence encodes CASSYNPGPRSYEQYF.

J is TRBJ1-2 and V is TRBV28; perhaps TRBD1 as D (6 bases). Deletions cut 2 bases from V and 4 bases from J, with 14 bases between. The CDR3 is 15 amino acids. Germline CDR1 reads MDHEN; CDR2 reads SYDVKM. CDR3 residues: CASSLVGGQSYGYTF. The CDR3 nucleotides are TGTGCCAGCAGTTTAGTGGGGGGACAATCCTATGGCTACACCTTC.

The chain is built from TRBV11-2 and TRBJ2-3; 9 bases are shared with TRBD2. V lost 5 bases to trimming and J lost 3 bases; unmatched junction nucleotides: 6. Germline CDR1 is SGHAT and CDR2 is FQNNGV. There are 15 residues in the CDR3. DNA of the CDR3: TGTGCCAGCAGCCCGGCTAGCGGGACTACAGATACGCAGTATTTT. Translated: CASSPASGTTDTQYF.

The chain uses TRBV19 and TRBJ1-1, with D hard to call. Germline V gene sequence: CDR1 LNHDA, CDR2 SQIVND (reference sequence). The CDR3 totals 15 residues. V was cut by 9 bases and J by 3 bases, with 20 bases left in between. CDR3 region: CASSLHSKSDTEAFF. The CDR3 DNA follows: TGTGCCAGCTCGTTACATTCTAAGTCGGACACTGAAGCTTTCTTT.

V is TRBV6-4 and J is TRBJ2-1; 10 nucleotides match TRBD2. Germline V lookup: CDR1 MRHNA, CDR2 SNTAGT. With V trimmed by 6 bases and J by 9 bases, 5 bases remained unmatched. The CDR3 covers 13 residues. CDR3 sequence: CASRASGSGEQFF. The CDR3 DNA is TGTGCCAGCAGGGCTAGCGGGAGTGGTGAGCAGTTCTTC.

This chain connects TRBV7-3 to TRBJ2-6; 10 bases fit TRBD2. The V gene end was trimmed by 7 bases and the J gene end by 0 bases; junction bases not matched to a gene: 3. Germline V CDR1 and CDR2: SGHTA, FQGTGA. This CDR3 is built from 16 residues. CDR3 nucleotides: TGTGCCAGCAAGCCTAGCGGGAGCTCTGGGGCCAACGTCCTGACTTTC. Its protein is CASKPSGSSGANVLTF.

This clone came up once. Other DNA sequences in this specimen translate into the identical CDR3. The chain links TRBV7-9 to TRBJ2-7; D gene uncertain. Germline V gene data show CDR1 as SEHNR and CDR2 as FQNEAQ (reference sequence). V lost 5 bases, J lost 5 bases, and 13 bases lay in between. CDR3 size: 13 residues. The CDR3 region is CASSLSRNHEQYF. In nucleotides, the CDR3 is TGTGCCAGCAGCCTTTCGAGAAACCACGAGCAGTACTTC.

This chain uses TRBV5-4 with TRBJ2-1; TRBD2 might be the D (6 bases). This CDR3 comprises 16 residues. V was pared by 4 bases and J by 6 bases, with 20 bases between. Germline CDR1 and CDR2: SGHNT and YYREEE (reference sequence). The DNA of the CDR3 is TGTGCCAGCAGCCATTCATGGGACTTTAGGCCCAATGAGCAGTTCTTC. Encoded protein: CASSHSWDFRPNEQFF.